The 18 T cell receptor beta chains below come from one sample, sequenced in a study of metastatic and nonmetastatic thyroid tumors. Thyroid surgery had not been preceded by any treatment in any patient. TCRdb reprocessed the PCR reads using MiXCR. The sample records tens of thousands of clones, less than 25% being singletons. The specimen sequenced was blood. These receptors came from a female donor with papillary thyroid cancer or a benign thyroid nodule (not recorded which). Some clones in this sample may be carry-over from other donors' samples.

This clone was observed a few times. This chain joins TRBV6-1 and TRBJ2-1; 11 bases line up with TRBD2. The CDR3 sequence is 15 residues long. With V trimmed by 5 bases and J by 7 bases, 7 bases remained unmatched. In germline, CDR1 is MNHNS, CDR2 SASEGT. The CDR3 is CASSTLAGGRNEQFF. The CDR3 nucleotides read TGTGCCAGCAGTACCCTAGCGGGAGGAAGAAATGAGCAGTTCTTC.

The CDR3 protein is CASSLEGSGANVLTF. Written as DNA, the CDR3 is TGCGCCAGCAGCTTGGAAGGGTCTGGGGCCAACGTCCTGACTTTC. V and J are TRBV5-1 and TRBJ2-6; unclear D gene. V dropped 0 bases and J dropped 1 base, with 5 bases sitting between them. The CDR3 covers 15 residues. Germline V gives CDR1 SGHRS, CDR2 YFSETQ.

About this clone: A clone one base away is much larger, so this may be a read error. Other DNA variants within this sample encode the same CDR3. The chain carries TRBV4-1 and TRBJ2-5, with 8 bases identical to TRBD1. From germline, CDR1 is MGHRA and CDR2 YSYEKL. V dropped 4 bases and J dropped 7; count of bases not matched to a gene: 11. The CDR3 length is 15 residues. Here the CDR3 DNA reads TGCGCCAGCAGCCCAGGGACAGGTGATCAGGGGACCCAGTACTTC. This codes for CASSPGTGDQGTQYF.

This clone was picked up many times. The chain uses TRBV7-8 and TRBJ2-5; 10 positions match TRBD2. Germline CDR1 is SGHVS and CDR2 is FQNEAQ. The ends lost 3 bases at V and 4 bases at J; junction bases unmatched: 2. This CDR3 spans 14 amino acids. CDR3 protein: CASSFRTSGETQYF. As DNA, the CDR3 is TGTGCCAGCAGCTTCCGGACTAGCGGAGAGACCCAGTACTTC.

This clone appeared many times. The chain uses TRBV11-2 and TRBJ2-5, with TRBD2 matching 7 bases. V shed 0 bases, J shed 7 bases, and the junction held 5 bases outside the gene matches. Germline V gives CDR1 SGHAT, CDR2 FQNNGV. The CDR3 length is 14 residues. CDR3 in DNA: TGTGCCAGCAGCTTAGAGGGGTCGGGGGGGACCCAGTACTTC. Protein sequence: CASSLEGSGGTQYF.

This clone was counted at least ten times. This chain uses TRBV7-2 with TRBJ2-3; unclear D gene. Germline V gene sequence: CDR1 SGHTA, CDR2 FQGNSA. V lost 5 bases to trimming and J lost 3 bases, with 12 bases between them. There are 14 residues in the CDR3. The CDR3 DNA is TGTGCCAGCAGCGCCTCCGTAGGAACAGATACGCAGTATTTT. It specifies CASSASVGTDTQYF.

This clone was seen ten or more times. This chain connects TRBV20-1 to TRBJ2-1; tentatively, D is TRBD2 (6 bases). With 2 bases removed from V and 2 bases from J, the gap between germline ends came to 16 bases. CDR3 length equals 16 residues. Germline V gene lookup returns CDR1 DFQATT and CDR2 SNEGSKA (reference sequence). The CDR3 DNA sequence: TGCAGTGCTAGAATACCGCGACTAGGGGCCTACAATGAGCAGTTCTTC. This translates into CSARIPRLGAYNEQFF.

The CDR3 is CASRRTRDSSYNSPLHF. DNA of the CDR3: TGTGCCAGCAGACGCACCAGGGACAGCTCCTATAATTCACCCCTCCACTTT. The chain carries TRBV6-1 and TRBJ1-6; 7 bases fit TRBD1. V was pared by 6 bases and J by 0 bases, with 8 bases of the junction left unmatched. The CDR3 length is 17 residues. Per the germline V gene, CDR1 is MNHNS and CDR2 is SASEGT.

This clone was recorded many times. The V and J genes are TRBV4-1 and TRBJ2-2; 8 bases align to TRBD2. CDR1 MGHRA and CDR2 YSYEKL come from the germline V gene. The CDR3 has 17 residues. The V gene end was trimmed by 4 bases and the J gene end by 4 bases; junction bases not matched to a gene: 11. The CDR3 sequence is CASSLLSGTRGTGELFF. CDR3 DNA: TGCGCCAGCAGCCTCCTCTCCGGGACTAGAGGCACCGGGGAGCTGTTTTTT.

This clone was seen at least ten times. The J gene is TRBJ2-7, the V gene TRBV15; D is perhaps TRBD2 (6 bases). This CDR3 is 18 amino acids long. The germline V and J ends were trimmed by 5 bases and 4 bases, with 27 bases remaining between them. CDR1 and CDR2 from the germline V gene are LNHNV and YYDKDF (reference sequence). In nucleotides, the CDR3 is TGTGCCACCAGCGCCACCCCCCGGGACTCAAAGGCGCGGTACGAGCAGTACTTC. Translating it yields CATSATPRDSKARYEQYF.

In this sample, this clone turned up many times. This rearrangement joins TRBV12-3 or TRBV12-4 to TRBJ2-3, with D perhaps assigned TRBD1 or TRBD2 (5 bases each). This CDR3 region has 15 residues. V gave up 7 bases and J gave up 4 bases, with 18 bases separating them. The CDR3 coding sequence is TGTGCCAGCACCGTGACTCAACGGGGCTCAGATACGCAGTATTTT. It encodes CASTVTQRGSDTQYF.

The table lists this clone with many counts. This chain joins TRBV9 and TRBJ1-5; D is undetermined. This CDR3 is built from 16 residues. CDR1 SGDLS and CDR2 YYNGEE come from the germline V gene. V was trimmed by 9 bases and J by 10 bases, leaving 29 bases between them. The CDR3 is CANKRREPGGTPPQHF. CDR3 nucleotides: TGTGCCAACAAAAGAAGGGAACCCGGAGGCACGCCCCCCCAGCATTTT.

There are many counts of this clone. The chain uses TRBV20-1 and TRBJ2-6, with D perhaps matching TRBD1 (6 bases). The germline V gene encodes CDR1 DFQATT and CDR2 SNEGSKA (reference sequence). The CDR3 spans 17 residues. Between the trimmed V and J ends, which lost 5 bases and 0 bases, there was a span of 17 bases. CDR3: CSAPHGQINSGANVLTF. The CDR3 nucleotides are TGCAGTGCTCCCCACGGACAGATTAACTCTGGGGCCAACGTCCTGACTTTC.

The rearrangement uses TRBV3-1 and TRBJ2-3; the match to TRBD2 covers 13 bases. The ends lost 3 bases at V and 11 bases at J; junction bases unmatched: 11. In germline, CDR1 is LGHDT, CDR2 YNNKEL (reference sequence). This CDR3 contains 16 residues. This CDR3 reads CASSQGLAGFPTRQYF. For the CDR3, the DNA is TGTGCCAGCAGCCAGGGACTAGCGGGATTCCCAACCAGGCAGTATTTT.

This clone was recorded many times. This sample includes further DNA sequences coding for the same CDR3. This chain's CDR3 is CASSPRPSTNYGYTF. The CDR3 nucleotides are TGTGCCAGCAGCCCCCGACCGTCGACTAACTATGGCTACACCTTC. The chain uses TRBV12-3 or TRBV12-4 and TRBJ1-2; D is undetermined. The CDR3 is 15 amino acids. V was trimmed by 6 bases and J by 0 bases, leaving 14 bases between them.

Only a few counts were recorded for this clone. With a much larger clone just one base away, this may be a read error. The V and J genes are TRBV25-1 and TRBJ1-4, with TRBD1 as a possible D gene (6 bases). Germline V gene data show CDR1 as MGHDK and CDR2 as SYGVNS. The length of the CDR3 is 15 residues. The CDR3 DNA is TGTGCCATCAGTCTCGAGGGGGGCCTCGGAGAAAAACTGTTTTTT. This encodes CAISLEGGLGEKLFF.

This clone occurred many times. V and J are TRBV7-3 and TRBJ2-1; a possible D gene is TRBD2 (5 bases). Trimming removed 6 bases from V and 8 bases from J, with 8 bases in between. From germline, CDR1 is SGHTA and CDR2 FQGTGA. There are 11 residues in the CDR3. The CDR3 DNA reads TGTGCCAGCAGTGGAGGCGATGAGCAGTTCTTC. It codes for CASSGGDEQFF.

This clone was seen at least ten times. The chain recombines TRBV9 with TRBJ1-1; possible D gene TRBD1, 5 bases. Germline V lookup: CDR1 SGDLS, CDR2 YYNGEE. Trimming cost V 0 bases and J 1 base, with 10 bases left between them. This CDR3 region has 15 residues. The CDR3 loop is CASSVGDVGNTEAFF. As DNA, the CDR3 is TGTGCCAGCAGCGTAGGGGACGTGGGGAACACTGAAGCTTTCTTT.